A selection of T cell receptor beta chains follows, all from one sample in a study of cytomegalovirus exposure and HLA in healthy donors. Only in-frame clones appear in the TCRdb table, and some are missing; sequencing was by immunoSEQ multiplex PCR. The sample yields 45,000 to 70,000 clones, roughly 80% seen once. The sample comprised PBMCs. All receptors derive from a man aged 30 to 45 in good health and CMV-seronegative. CDR3s include the opening cysteine and the closing phenylalanine or tryptophan. Fields, in order: V gene, D gene, J gene, clone size, CDR3 protein, CDR3 DNA. A D gene is named only where the DNA matches it firmly. The size entry is marked missing in some rows and otherwise reads once, few, many or a size class.

v_gene: TRBV28; d_gene: -; j_gene: TRBJ2-3; abundance: -; CDR3aa: CASSLPLAGVSPHDTQYF; CDR3nt: TGTGCCAGCAGTCTCCCGTTGGCCGGGGTTTCCCCACACGATACGCAGTATTTT
v_gene: TRBV6-5; d_gene: -; j_gene: TRBJ1-2; abundance: few; CDR3aa: CASSYSRAYGYTF; CDR3nt: TGTGCCAGCAGTTACTCGCGGGCTTATGGCTACACCTTC
v_gene: TRBV7-9; d_gene: -; j_gene: TRBJ2-3; abundance: few; CDR3aa: CASSHRVGSTDTQYF; CDR3nt: TGTGCCAGCAGCCACCGGGTTGGAAGCACAGATACGCAGTATTTT
v_gene: TRBV5-1; d_gene: -; j_gene: TRBJ2-7; abundance: -; CDR3aa: CASSPETAGYEQYF; CDR3nt: TGCGCCAGCAGCCCGGAGACCGCGGGGTACGAGCAGTACTTC
v_gene: TRBV10-1; d_gene: TRBD2; j_gene: TRBJ2-7; abundance: -; CDR3aa: CASSPGTSKYEQYF; CDR3nt: TGCGCCAGCAGTCCCGGGACTAGCAAGTACGAGCAGTACTTC
v_gene: TRBV29-1; d_gene: -; j_gene: TRBJ2-2; abundance: -; CDR3aa: CSARNTGELFF; CDR3nt: TGCAGCGCCAGAAACACCGGGGAGCTGTTTTTT
v_gene: TRBV6-1; d_gene: -; j_gene: TRBJ1-6; abundance: -; CDR3aa: CASRRTAYNSPLHF; CDR3nt: TGTGCCAGCAGACGGACAGCCTATAATTCACCCCTCCACTTT
v_gene: TRBV6-5; d_gene: TRBD1; j_gene: TRBJ1-5; abundance: -; CDR3aa: CASSYSRQGDQPQHF; CDR3nt: TGTGCCAGCAGTTACAGCCGACAGGGAGATCAGCCCCAGCATTTT
v_gene: TRBV15; d_gene: -; j_gene: TRBJ2-1; abundance: -; CDR3aa: CATGGSPYNEQFF; CDR3nt: TGTGCCACCGGGGGGTCCCCCTACAATGAGCAGTTCTTC
v_gene: TRBV25-1; d_gene: TRBD1; j_gene: TRBJ2-3; abundance: -; CDR3aa: CASSESQGALGTDTQYF; CDR3nt: TGTGCCAGCAGTGAATCGCAGGGGGCCTTGGGCACAGATACGCAGTATTTT
v_gene: TRBV5-1; d_gene: -; j_gene: TRBJ1-3; abundance: -; CDR3aa: CASSLGYRASGNTIYF; CDR3nt: TGCGCCAGCAGCTTGGGATACAGGGCTTCCGGAAACACCATATATTTT
v_gene: TRBV28; d_gene: TRBD2; j_gene: TRBJ2-1; abundance: few; CDR3aa: CASSLFDLAGGPGEQFF; CDR3nt: TGTGCCAGCAGTTTATTCGACCTAGCGGGGGGGCCGGGTGAGCAGTTCTTC
v_gene: TRBV27; d_gene: -; j_gene: TRBJ1-4; abundance: -; CDR3aa: CASSFGGRTNEKLFF; CDR3nt: TGTGCCAGCAGTTTTGGGGGGAGGACTAATGAAAAACTGTTTTTT
v_gene: TRBV29-1; d_gene: -; j_gene: TRBJ2-7; abundance: -; CDR3aa: CSVEQGTEQYF; CDR3nt: TGCAGCGTTGAACAGGGGACCGAGCAGTACTTC
v_gene: TRBV7-3; d_gene: TRBD1; j_gene: TRBJ1-6; abundance: -; CDR3aa: CASSSGQRNSPLHF; CDR3nt: TGTGCCAGCAGCTCGGGACAGCGGAATTCACCCCTCCACTTT
v_gene: TRBV5-1; d_gene: TRBD1; j_gene: TRBJ2-5; abundance: -; CDR3aa: CASSLGGTDQETQYF; CDR3nt: TGCGCCAGCAGCTTGGGGGGGACAGATCAAGAGACCCAGTACTTC
v_gene: TRBV25-1; d_gene: TRBD1; j_gene: TRBJ2-5; abundance: -; CDR3aa: CASRRTGGHQETQYF; CDR3nt: TGTGCCAGCAGGAGGACAGGGGGCCACCAAGAGACCCAGTACTTC
v_gene: TRBV30; d_gene: TRBD2; j_gene: TRBJ2-2; abundance: -; CDR3aa: CAWAGGQIGELFF; CDR3nt: TGTGCGTGGGCGGGGGGGCAAATCGGGGAGCTGTTTTTT
v_gene: TRBV5-6; d_gene: TRBD2; j_gene: TRBJ2-7; abundance: -; CDR3aa: CATRTSGESYEQYF; CDR3nt: TGTGCCACCCGGACTAGCGGGGAGAGCTACGAGCAGTACTTC
v_gene: TRBV28; d_gene: -; j_gene: TRBJ2-7; abundance: -; CDR3aa: CASSIAAGRNEQYF; CDR3nt: TGTGCCAGCAGTATAGCGGCGGGGAGAAACGAGCAGTACTTC
v_gene: TRBV28; d_gene: -; j_gene: TRBJ1-6; abundance: -; CDR3aa: CASSTWPGNSPLHF; CDR3nt: TGTGCCAGCAGTACTTGGCCCGGGAATTCACCCCTCCACTTT
v_gene: TRBV11-2; d_gene: TRBD2; j_gene: TRBJ2-5; abundance: -; CDR3aa: CASSSNRWTSLQETQYF; CDR3nt: TGTGCCAGCAGCTCCAATCGATGGACTAGTCTCCAAGAGACCCAGTACTTC
v_gene: TRBV9; d_gene: -; j_gene: TRBJ1-1; abundance: -; CDR3aa: CASSPRWRRMNTEAFF; CDR3nt: TGTGCCAGCAGCCCCCGATGGAGGAGAATGAACACTGAAGCTTTCTTT
v_gene: TRBV6-6; d_gene: -; j_gene: TRBJ1-5; abundance: -; CDR3aa: CASSYIGQPQHF; CDR3nt: TGTGCCAGCAGTTATATCGGTCAGCCCCAGCATTTT
v_gene: TRBV10-2; d_gene: TRBD1; j_gene: TRBJ1-1; abundance: -; CDR3aa: CASSEGQGVFSAFF; CDR3nt: TGCGCCAGCAGTGAGGGACAGGGGGTTTTCTCGGCTTTCTTT
v_gene: TRBV10-3; d_gene: TRBD1; j_gene: TRBJ2-2; abundance: -; CDR3aa: CAIRRDRGTGELFF; CDR3nt: TGTGCCATCAGACGGGACAGGGGGACCGGGGAGCTGTTTTTT
v_gene: TRBV10-2; d_gene: -; j_gene: TRBJ2-7; abundance: few; CDR3aa: CASSESRVQVGSEQYF; CDR3nt: TGCGCCAGCAGTGAGTCGAGAGTACAGGTAGGGTCCGAGCAGTACTTC
v_gene: TRBV7-6; d_gene: TRBD2; j_gene: TRBJ2-3; abundance: -; CDR3aa: CASSLIPLAGTDTQYF; CDR3nt: TGTGCCAGCAGCTTAATCCCACTAGCGGGGACGGATACGCAGTATTTT
v_gene: TRBV6-5; d_gene: -; j_gene: TRBJ1-3; abundance: -; CDR3aa: CASSYSSKPGGNTIYF; CDR3nt: TGTGCCAGCAGTTACTCTTCCAAGCCGGGGGGAAACACCATATATTTT
v_gene: TRBV2; d_gene: TRBD1; j_gene: TRBJ1-6; abundance: -; CDR3aa: CASSSPGGTYNSPLHF; CDR3nt: TGTGCCAGCAGTAGTCCAGGGGGCACCTATAATTCACCCCTCCACTTT
v_gene: TRBV4-2; d_gene: -; j_gene: TRBJ2-7; abundance: -; CDR3aa: CASSQDGVLREQYF; CDR3nt: TGTGCCAGCAGCCAAGACGGGGTCCTTCGAGAGCAGTACTTC
v_gene: TRBV6-5; d_gene: TRBD1; j_gene: TRBJ1-2; abundance: -; CDR3aa: CASSYSIRTGRYGYTF; CDR3nt: TGTGCCAGCAGTTACTCGATTCGGACAGGAAGATATGGCTACACCTTC
v_gene: TRBV7-3; d_gene: -; j_gene: TRBJ2-3; abundance: once; CDR3aa: CASSWQGGDTQYF; CDR3nt: TGTGCCAGCAGCTGGCAGGGGGGCGATACGCAGTATTTT
v_gene: TRBV5-8; d_gene: -; j_gene: TRBJ2-1; abundance: -; CDR3aa: CASSLGSGNEQFF; CDR3nt: TGTGCCAGCAGCTTGGGATCAGGCAATGAGCAGTTCTTC
v_gene: TRBV28; d_gene: -; j_gene: TRBJ2-5; abundance: -; CDR3aa: CASSPTGLRETQYF; CDR3nt: TGTGCCAGCAGTCCTACAGGATTGCGAGAGACCCAGTACTTC
v_gene: TRBV6-5; d_gene: TRBD1; j_gene: TRBJ1-2; abundance: -; CDR3aa: CASSKDRRANYGYTF; CDR3nt: TGTGCCAGCAGTAAGGACAGGAGAGCTAACTATGGCTACACCTTC
v_gene: TRBV6-5; d_gene: -; j_gene: TRBJ1-3; abundance: -; CDR3aa: CASRQQGGRGNTIYF; CDR3nt: TGTGCCAGCAGACAACAAGGGGGACGAGGAAACACCATATATTTT
v_gene: TRBV2; d_gene: -; j_gene: TRBJ2-3; abundance: -; CDR3aa: CASTGVWTDTQYF; CDR3nt: TGTGCCAGCACGGGGGTGTGGACAGATACGCAGTATTTT
v_gene: TRBV21-1; d_gene: -; j_gene: TRBJ2-6; abundance: -; CDR3aa: CASSKAYRGIWANVLTF; CDR3nt: TGTGCCAGCAGCAAAGCTTACAGGGGTATCTGGGCCAACGTCCTGACTTTC
v_gene: TRBV28; d_gene: -; j_gene: TRBJ1-4; abundance: few; CDR3aa: CASSLRFVNEKLFF; CDR3nt: TGTGCCAGCAGTTTACGGTTCGTTAATGAAAAACTGTTTTTT
v_gene: TRBV11-2; d_gene: TRBD2; j_gene: TRBJ2-1; abundance: -; CDR3aa: CASSLQRTSENEQFF; CDR3nt: TGTGCCAGCAGCTTACAGAGGACTAGCGAGAATGAGCAGTTCTTC
v_gene: TRBV10-1; d_gene: -; j_gene: TRBJ2-2; abundance: -; CDR3aa: CASSVAGFTGELFF; CDR3nt: TGCGCCAGCAGTGTCGCGGGGTTTACCGGGGAGCTGTTTTTT
v_gene: TRBV7-2; d_gene: TRBD1; j_gene: TRBJ1-2; abundance: few; CDR3aa: CASSPPRGQSLSRGYTF; CDR3nt: TGTGCCAGCAGCCCCCCTCGGGGACAGAGCTTATCCCGTGGCTACACCTTC
v_gene: TRBV5-4; d_gene: -; j_gene: TRBJ1-1; abundance: -; CDR3aa: CASSQKTGTEAFF; CDR3nt: TGTGCCAGCAGCCAAAAAACAGGGACTGAAGCTTTCTTT
v_gene: TRBV19; d_gene: -; j_gene: TRBJ2-1; abundance: -; CDR3aa: CASSIDRRAGYNEQFF; CDR3nt: TGTGCCAGTAGTATAGATCGAAGGGCGGGATACAATGAGCAGTTCTTC